What follows are 4 T cell receptor beta chains derived from one specimen sequenced in a study of blood T cells in healthy people across ages. Next came a second PCR, run for about 7 to 12 cycles, which used a sample-barcoded 5' primer along with a J-beta primer mix. One entry per CDR3 protein results from TCRdb running MiXCR on the 5' RACE reads. This table has 650,000 to 700,000 distinct CDR3 sequences, about a third appearing once. Sequencing was performed on blood. The origin of the receptors is a woman of 80 years or more in good health.

This clonotype was recorded a few times. One base away lies a much larger clone, so this may be a sequencing read error. J is TRBJ2-5 and V is TRBV20-1; perhaps D is TRBD1 or TRBD2 (6 bases each). This CDR3 is built from 15 residues. Per the germline V gene, CDR1 is DFQATT and CDR2 is SNEGSKA (reference sequence). Trimming cost V 0 bases and J 11 bases, with 22 bases left between them. CDR3 in DNA: TGCAGTGCTAGAGACCCGCCGGGGGCTGGGAATGAGCAGTACTTC. Translation: CSARDPPGAGNEQYF.

This clonotype was observed a single time. This chain's CDR3 is CASSLQGGTNEKLFF. In DNA form, the CDR3 reads TGTGCCAGCAGCTTACAAGGGGGCACTAATGAAAAACTGTTTTTT. This chain links TRBV5-6 with TRBJ1-4, with TRBD1 matching 7 bases. The V gene end was trimmed by 2 bases and the J gene end by 2 bases; junction bases not matched to a gene: 3. Per the germline V gene, CDR1 is SGHDT and CDR2 is YYEEEE. This CDR3 has 15 amino acids.

Turning to this clonotype: Just one base apart from a much larger clone, this may be a read error. This chain joins TRBV20-1 and TRBJ2-7; D is undetermined. CDR3 size: 14 residues. Germline V gene sequence: CDR1 DFQATT, CDR2 SNEGSKA (reference sequence). Trimming stripped 5 bases from V and 1 base from J, with 15 bases between. CDR3 residues: CSAPRQSQSYEQYF. DNA of the CDR3: TGCAGTGCTCCCCGGCAGTCTCAGTCCTACGAGCAGTACTTC.

Many counts were recorded for this clonotype. The chain carries TRBV12-3 or TRBV12-4 and TRBJ1-3; 11 bases map to TRBD1. This CDR3 region has 16 residues. J lost 4 bases, V lost 6 bases, and 8 bases had no gene match. The CDR3 nucleotides are TGTGCCAGCAGGGACAGGGGGCGAGGCTTCGGAAACACCATATATTTT. It codes for CASRDRGRGFGNTIYF.